This T cell receptor beta chain emerged from a study of T-cell reconstitution after alpha-beta-depleted transplantation in children. On this clonotype itself: Its antigen is not known.

The TCRbeta library was prepared with unique molecular identifiers. TCRdb analysed the PCR reads with MiXCR anew, one entry per CDR3 protein. The sample records roughly 220,000 distinct CDR3 sequences, approximately 8.4% being singletons. CDR3 length equals 16 residues. The V gene's germline CDR1 is DFQATT and CDR2 SNEGSKA (reference sequence). The V segment lost 2 bases and the J segment 0 bases; nucleotides outside the gene matches: 9. Notes on the study in general: Where some patients showed high TCRbeta diversity at day 60, it came from recipient T cells and thymic progenitors that had survived. Alpha-beta T cells about two months after transplant reportedly derived from several hundred expanded graft clones. Newly produced T cells mostly accounted for T-cell counts and diversity one year post-transplant.

The specimen was PBMCs, mostly from graft donor cells, collected 360 days after TCRalphabeta/CD19-depleted stem cell transplant. This TCR was recovered from a male patient aged 2 to 10 who had a stem cell transplant for acute myeloid leukemia, so the T cells may come from the graft donor. J is TRBJ2-7 and V is TRBV20-1; 8 bases line up with TRBD2. The CDR3 is CSARSPGRVFSYEQYF. CDR3 nucleotides: TGCAGTGCTAGATCTCCCGGGAGGGTTTTCTCCTACGAGCAGTACTTC.